This TCR beta chain was recorded in a study of cytomegalovirus exposure and HLA in healthy donors. Study observations and caveats: Within a later analysis, the majority of CMV-associated TCR beta chains appeared HLA-restricted. A later examination showed that TCR association rates differed by HLA locus, with DRB1 most and HLA-C fewest. Later findings reportedly placed an Asian-associated ancestry cluster below the approximately 670-donor mean for N-insertions. The study designated 150 to 200 TCR beta chains cytomegalovirus-associated.

J lost 4 bases, V lost 2 bases, and 7 bases had no gene match. Germline CDR1 and CDR2: MNHEY and SMNVEV (reference sequence). The CDR3 length is 16 residues. Concerning this clone itself: The antigen is unknown.

The primer mix had 60 Vbeta and 13 Jbeta primers. Generated by immunoSEQ multiplex PCR, the TCRdb table keeps only in-frame clones and is missing some. The sample has some 200,000 clones, 65% to 85% seen once. V usage is TRBV27 and J usage is TRBJ2-1, with 8 bases that match TRBD1. Sequencing was performed on PBMCs. This clonotype was obtained from a female donor in good health and CMV-seronegative. The CDR3 loop reads CASSLLPTGEYNEQFF. In nucleotides, the CDR3 is TGTGCCAGCAGTTTACTACCGACAGGGGAATACAATGAGCAGTTCTTC.